This TCR beta chain was observed in a study of response to subunit inactivated influenza vaccine. Whole-study results and caveats: New T cells are recruited in small numbers by each seasonal influenza vaccination, according to the authors' suggestion.

The length of the CDR3 is 14 residues. The germline V and J ends were trimmed by 5 bases and 0 bases, with 9 bases remaining between them. Looked up from germline, CDR1 is SEHNR and CDR2 is FQNEAQ (reference sequence). This clonotype was detected many times. Its antigen is undetermined. Via MiXCR, TCRdb re-called the RT-PCR reads, giving one row per CDR3 protein. Of 500,000 to 600,000 distinct CDR3 sequences listed, 14% are singletons. This specimen consisted of PBMCs from blood, obtained 11 to 12 days after vaccination. The receptor was isolated from a man aged 45-60 years who received an inactivated influenza vaccine. V gene TRBV7-9 combines with J gene TRBJ2-3; weak D call: TRBD2 (6 bases). The CDR3 loop is CASSPRGSTDTQYF. DNA for the CDR3: TGTGCCAGCAGCCCCCGGGGGAGCACAGATACGCAGTATTTT.